The clone carrying this T cell receptor beta chain was seen only a few times. This sample is part of a study of T cells in Graves' hyperthyroidism and ophthalmopathy. Per germline, CDR1 SGHTA and CDR2 FQGTGA. The CDR3 is 15 residues long. V was trimmed by 5 bases and J by 8 bases, leaving 21 bases between them. RNA transcripts served as the template for amplifying TCR beta CDR3 regions. Initially, a first-round RT-PCR of the TCR CDR3 employed the HTBI primer set. A single record per CDR3 protein comes from TCRdb applying MiXCR to the multiplex PCR reads. The data show fewer than 550,000 distinct CDR3 sequences, 15% to 18% seen once.

The sequence was obtained from a woman between 18 and 29 years old with Graves' hyperthyroidism. Sequenced: blood. This sequence joins TRBV7-3 and TRBJ1-2; maybe TRBD1 (5 bases). In DNA, the CDR3 is TGTGCCAGCAGCCCACCGGGACTCCCTTTTGGCGGCTACACCTTC. Translating it yields CASSPPGLPFGGYTF. Variable domain in full (rest from reference TRBV7-3 and TRBJ1-2): GAGVSQTPSNKVTEKGKYVELRCDPISGHTALYWYRQSLGQGPEFLIYFQGTGAADDSGLPNDRFFAVRPEGSVSTLKIQRTERGDSAVYLCASSPPGLPFGGYTFGSGTRLTVV.